This record looks at one TCR beta chain sequence and its context. At one end the junction does not follow the germline gene, possibly because of a read error. Enrollees, 18 to 89 years old, lived in 24 US areas. Categorization into cohorts depended on clinical history that participants reported. The data originate from a study of blood T cell repertoires in COVID-19. Study at large: The United States, Italy and Spain supplied acute and convalescent COVID-19 samples. Nucleic acid was either cDNA or gDNA, and it came from T cells, B-cell-depleted T cells, or PBMCs.

The CDR3 has 18 amino acids. Germline CDR1 is KGHDR and CDR2 is SFDVKD. Generated by immunoSEQ multiplex PCR, the TCRdb table keeps only in-frame clones and is missing some. The sample consists of about 240,000 clones, roughly 87% of them appearing once. This chain links TRBV24-1 with TRBJ1-3; the D is unclear. The sample was PBMCs or T cells enriched from blood (not recorded which). The TCR comes from a woman aged 25 to 39 with acute COVID-19. The CDR3 loop is CATSASGGIIFSGNTIYF. For the CDR3, the DNA is TGTGCCACGAGTGCATCAGGAGGAATAATTTTTTCTGGAAACACCATATATTTT.